This T cell receptor beta chain was sequenced for a study of OX40 agonist ivuxolimab in advanced cancers. The V gene lost 4 bases and the J gene lost 4 bases, with 8 bases spanning the gap. The length of the CDR3 is 12 residues. Germline values: CDR1 MGHDK, CDR2 SYGVNS. General study points: There was clonal expansion of CD4+ and CD8+ blood T cells by week 6 at 0.1 to 3.0 mg/kg. Expanded clones belonging to CD8+ T cells outnumbered, on average, those of CD4+.

Concerning this clone: As yet, its antigen is unknown.

Clones were sequenced by immunoSEQ multiplex PCR, and TCRdb holds only the in-frame ones, with some missing. Among over 60,000 clones, 80% to 85% were seen once, and the ten largest hold about 7%. Enrollment shut out patients with autoimmune disease history or systemic immunosuppression. The source was CD4+ or CD8+ T cells sorted from blood, collected in a trial of the OX40 agonist ivuxolimab. This TCR came from an adult with an advanced solid tumor such as melanoma, head and neck, liver or kidney cancer. The chain joins TRBV25-1 to TRBJ2-7; D gene uncertain. This CDR3 is CASSATVYEQYF. The DNA of the CDR3 is TGTGCCAGCAGTGCCACGGTGTACGAGCAGTACTTC.